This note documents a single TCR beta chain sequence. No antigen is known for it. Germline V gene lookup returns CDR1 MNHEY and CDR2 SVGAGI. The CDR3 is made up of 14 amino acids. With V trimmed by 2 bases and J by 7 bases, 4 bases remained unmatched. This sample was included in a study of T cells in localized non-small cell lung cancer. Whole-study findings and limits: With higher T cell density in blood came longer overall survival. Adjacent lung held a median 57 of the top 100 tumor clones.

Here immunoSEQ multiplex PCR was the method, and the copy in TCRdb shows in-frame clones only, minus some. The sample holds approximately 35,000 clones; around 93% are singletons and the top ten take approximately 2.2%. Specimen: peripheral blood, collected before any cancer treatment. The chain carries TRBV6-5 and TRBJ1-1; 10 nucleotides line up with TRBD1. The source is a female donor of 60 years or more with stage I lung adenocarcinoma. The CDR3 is CASSYGDRGREAFF. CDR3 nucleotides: TGTGCCAGCAGTTACGGGGACAGGGGACGTGAAGCTTTCTTT.